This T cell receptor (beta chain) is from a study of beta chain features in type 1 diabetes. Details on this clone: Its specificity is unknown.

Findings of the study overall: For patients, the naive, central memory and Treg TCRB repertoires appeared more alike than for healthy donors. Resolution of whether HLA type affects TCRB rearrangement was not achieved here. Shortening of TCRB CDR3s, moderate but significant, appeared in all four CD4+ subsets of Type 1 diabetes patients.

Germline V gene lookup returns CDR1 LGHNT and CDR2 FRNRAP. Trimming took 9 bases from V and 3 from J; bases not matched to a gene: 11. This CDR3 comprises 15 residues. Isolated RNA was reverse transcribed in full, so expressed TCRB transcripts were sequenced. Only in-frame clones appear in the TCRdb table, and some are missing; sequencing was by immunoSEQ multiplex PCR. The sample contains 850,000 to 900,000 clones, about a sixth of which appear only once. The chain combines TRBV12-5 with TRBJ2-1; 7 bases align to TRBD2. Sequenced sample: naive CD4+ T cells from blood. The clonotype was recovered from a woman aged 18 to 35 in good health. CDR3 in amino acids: CASQSWEGRYNEQFF. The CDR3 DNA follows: TGTGCTAGCCAATCTTGGGAGGGCCGCTACAATGAGCAGTTCTTC.